Sequencing of this T cell receptor beta chain was carried out in a study of blood T cells in healthy people across ages. In this sample, this clonotype turned up a few times. The CDR3 spans 13 residues. The V end lost 0 bases, the J end lost 6 bases, and 8 bases lay between the germline ends. Germline V lookup: CDR1 SEHNR, CDR2 FQNEAQ (reference sequence). A second about 7 to 11 cycle PCR used barcoded and J-beta primers. TCRdb re-called the 5' RACE reads with MiXCR, one entry per CDR3 protein. This sample has hundreds of thousands of distinct CDR3 sequences, with 55% to 70% found just once. Every donor provided ten milliliters of peripheral blood.

The receptor comes from a man aged 25-40 years in good health. This sequence joins TRBV7-9 and TRBJ1-2; D not certain. The sequenced material came from blood. The CDR3 DNA reads as TGTGCCAGCAGCTTAGCTGAGTCAGATGGCTACACCTTC. Residues: CASSLAESDGYTF.